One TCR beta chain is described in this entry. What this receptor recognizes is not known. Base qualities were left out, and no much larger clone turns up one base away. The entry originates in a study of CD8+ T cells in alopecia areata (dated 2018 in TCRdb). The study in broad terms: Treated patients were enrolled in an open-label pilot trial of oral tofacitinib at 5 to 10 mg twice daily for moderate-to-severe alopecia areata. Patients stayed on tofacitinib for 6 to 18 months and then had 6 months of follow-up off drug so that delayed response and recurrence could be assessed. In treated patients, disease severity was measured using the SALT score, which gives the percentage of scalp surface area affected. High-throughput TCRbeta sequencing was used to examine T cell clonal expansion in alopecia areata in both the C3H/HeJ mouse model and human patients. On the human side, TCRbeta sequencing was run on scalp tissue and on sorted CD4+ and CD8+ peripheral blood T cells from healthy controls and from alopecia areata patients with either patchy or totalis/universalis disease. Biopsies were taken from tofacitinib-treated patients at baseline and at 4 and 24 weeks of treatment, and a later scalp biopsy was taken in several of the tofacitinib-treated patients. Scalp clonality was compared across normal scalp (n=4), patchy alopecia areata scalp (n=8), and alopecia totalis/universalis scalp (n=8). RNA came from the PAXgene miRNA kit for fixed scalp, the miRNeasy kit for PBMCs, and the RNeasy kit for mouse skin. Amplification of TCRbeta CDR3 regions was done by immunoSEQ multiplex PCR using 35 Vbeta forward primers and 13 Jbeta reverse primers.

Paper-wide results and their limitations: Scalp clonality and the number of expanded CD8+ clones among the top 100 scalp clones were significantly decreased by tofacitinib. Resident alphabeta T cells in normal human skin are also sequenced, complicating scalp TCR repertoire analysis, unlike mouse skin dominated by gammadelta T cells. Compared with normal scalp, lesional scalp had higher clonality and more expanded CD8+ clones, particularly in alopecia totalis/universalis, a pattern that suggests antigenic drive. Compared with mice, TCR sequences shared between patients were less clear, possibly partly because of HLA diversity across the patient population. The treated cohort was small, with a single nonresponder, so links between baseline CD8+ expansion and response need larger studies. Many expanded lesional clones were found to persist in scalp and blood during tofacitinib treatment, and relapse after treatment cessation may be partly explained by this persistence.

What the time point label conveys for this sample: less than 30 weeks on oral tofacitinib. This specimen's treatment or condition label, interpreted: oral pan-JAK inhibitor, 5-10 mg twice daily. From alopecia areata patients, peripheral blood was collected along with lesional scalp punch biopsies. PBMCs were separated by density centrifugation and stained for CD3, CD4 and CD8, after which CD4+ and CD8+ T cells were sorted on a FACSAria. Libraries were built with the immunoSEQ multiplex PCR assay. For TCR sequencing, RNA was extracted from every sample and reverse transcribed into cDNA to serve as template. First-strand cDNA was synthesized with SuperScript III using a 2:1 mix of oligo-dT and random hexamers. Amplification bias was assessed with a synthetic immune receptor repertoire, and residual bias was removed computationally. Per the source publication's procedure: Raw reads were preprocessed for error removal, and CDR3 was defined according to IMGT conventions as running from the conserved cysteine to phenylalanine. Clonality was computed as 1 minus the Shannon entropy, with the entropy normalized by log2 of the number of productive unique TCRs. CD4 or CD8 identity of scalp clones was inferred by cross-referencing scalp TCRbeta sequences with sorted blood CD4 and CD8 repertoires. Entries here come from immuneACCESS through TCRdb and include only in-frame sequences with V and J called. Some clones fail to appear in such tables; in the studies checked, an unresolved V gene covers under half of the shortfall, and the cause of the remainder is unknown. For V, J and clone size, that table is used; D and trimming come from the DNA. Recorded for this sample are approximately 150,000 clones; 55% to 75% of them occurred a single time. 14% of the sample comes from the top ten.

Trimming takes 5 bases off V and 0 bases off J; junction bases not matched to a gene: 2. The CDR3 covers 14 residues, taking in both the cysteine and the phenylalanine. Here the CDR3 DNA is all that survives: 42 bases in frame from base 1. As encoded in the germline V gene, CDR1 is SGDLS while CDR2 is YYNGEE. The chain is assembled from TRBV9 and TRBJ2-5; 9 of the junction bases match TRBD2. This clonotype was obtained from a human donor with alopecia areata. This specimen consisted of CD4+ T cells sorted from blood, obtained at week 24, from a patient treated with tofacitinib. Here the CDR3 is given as CASSQRGDQETQYF. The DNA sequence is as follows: TGTGCCAGCAGTCAGCGGGGGGACCAAGAGACCCAGTACTTC.